This TCR beta chain was captured in a study of shared clonotypes between healthy human individuals. Germline trimming cut 2 bases from V and 2 bases from J; bases unmatched to any gene: 12. The germline V gene encodes CDR1 MNHEY and CDR2 SMNVEV (reference sequence). This CDR3 is 18 amino acids long. Profiling relied on immunoSEQ multiplex PCR, and the TCRdb table lists in-frame clones only, not all of them. The data contain 2 million to 2.5 million clones, roughly 95% of them seen just once; the ten biggest clones take up about 1.1%. A note on this clone: What it binds is not known.

Overall study findings and caveats: Read depth was anticipated to influence clonotype sharing among donors. Sharing across four donors was highest in naive CD4 (around 5%) and lowest in memory CD8 (around 0.4%).

CD45RO-negative, CCR7-positively selected cells formed the naive CD8 fraction, excluding terminally differentiated effector memory CD45RA+ cells. Adult donors, all healthy and HIV-negative, had no recent acute infections or vaccinations. All donors were Caucasian adults living in Nashville, Tennessee. The gene calls are TRBV27 and TRBJ2-1; TRBD2 matches 7 bases. Sequencing was performed on naive CD8+ T cells sorted from blood. The TCR sequence derives from a man in his late teens or twenties in good health. The CDR3 nucleotides read TGTGCCAGCAGTTTAACTTTCATTCCTAGCGGAACCTACAATGAGCAGTTCTTC. Translated: CASSLTFIPSGTYNEQFF.